The 22 T cell receptor beta chains below come from one sample, sequenced in a study of cytotoxic CD8 clonotypes in ibrutinib-treated CLL. TCRdb's copy holds only in-frame clones and misses some; the assay was immunoSEQ multiplex PCR. Of 100,000 or so clones in the sample, 50% to 65% were seen once. The sample here was PBMCs, taken after 24 months of ibrutinib treatment. Source of these receptors: a human donor with chronic lymphocytic leukemia.

The rearrangement links TRBV28 to TRBJ2-3; D gene ambiguous. The CDR3 is 15 amino acids. The V end lost 1 base, the J end lost 6 bases, and 14 bases lay between the germline ends. Germline loops: CDR1 MDHEN, CDR2 SYDVKM. The chain's CDR3 is CASSLSPFPRDTQYF. The CDR3, as DNA: TGTGCCAGCAGTTTATCACCCTTCCCGCGTGATACGCAGTATTTT.

V usage is TRBV27 and J usage is TRBJ2-2, with a weak D call TRBD2 (6 bases). V dropped 6 bases and J dropped 0 bases, with 14 bases sitting between them. The germline gives CDR1 MNHEY, CDR2 SMNVEV (reference sequence). CDR3 size: 16 residues. DNA for the CDR3: TGTGCCAGCAGGAGGGGAGGCGGAACGAACACCGGGGAGCTGTTTTTT. It translates to CASRRGGGTNTGELFF.

V gene TRBV29-1 combines with J gene TRBJ2-3; D might be TRBD1 (6 bases). The germline V gene encodes CDR1 SQVTM and CDR2 ANQGSEA. The CDR3 totals 14 residues. Trimming took 5 bases from V and 2 from J, leaving 14 bases between them. The CDR3 region is CSVHGAGDTDTQYF. The CDR3 bases are TGCAGCGTTCACGGGGCAGGGGACACAGATACGCAGTATTTT.

V is TRBV5-1 and J is TRBJ2-5; possibly TRBD1 or TRBD2 for D (6 bases each). The V end lost 0 bases, the J end lost 2 bases, and 11 bases lay between the germline ends. Germline CDR1 is SGHRS and CDR2 is YFSETQ. The CDR3 covers 15 residues. CDR3 region: CASSLEAGTQETQYF. The CDR3 nucleotides are TGCGCCAGCAGCTTGGAGGCGGGGACACAAGAGACCCAGTACTTC.

This clone appeared a few times. The CDR3 region has the DNA TGTGCCAGCAGGCTGACAGGGGATGGCTATGGCTACACCTTC. Protein product: CASRLTGDGYGYTF. The V call is TRBV6-5, the J call TRBJ1-2, with 8 bases matching TRBD1. Germline V gene lookup returns CDR1 MNHEY and CDR2 SVGAGI. The CDR3 spans 14 residues. After removal of 6 bases from V and 4 bases from J, the junction contained 7 bases not matched to a gene.

The table lists this clone with a count of one. The CDR3 bases are TGTGCCAGCAGTGAACGGCCTTCCTACGAGCAGTACTTC. This gives the protein CASSERPSYEQYF. V is TRBV2 and J is TRBJ2-7, with D hard to call. The germline gives CDR1 SNHLY, CDR2 FYNNEI. The CDR3 has 13 amino acids. Trimming removed 2 bases at V and 1 base at J, with 6 bases between.

The V and J genes are TRBV4-1 and TRBJ2-5; 9 nucleotides match TRBD1. After removal of 0 bases from V and 5 bases from J, the junction contained 13 bases not matched to a gene. This CDR3 comprises 18 residues. Germline V lookup: CDR1 MGHRA, CDR2 YSYEKL. The CDR3 is CASSQDPPLTGGRETQYF. The CDR3 DNA reads as TGCGCCAGCAGCCAAGATCCTCCCTTGACAGGGGGTCGGGAGACCCAGTACTTC.

The rearrangement joins TRBV25-1 to TRBJ2-3; 9 nucleotides line up with TRBD1. Per germline, CDR1 MGHDK and CDR2 SYGVNS. Trimming cost V 3 bases and J 2 bases; bases outside gene matches: 3. This CDR3 is built from 15 residues. The CDR3 here is CASSEDRGFTDTQYF. The CDR3 nucleotides are TGTGCCAGCAGTGAGGACAGGGGCTTCACAGATACGCAGTATTTT.

The count of this clone is one. The chain joins TRBV5-1 to TRBJ1-4, with D possibly TRBD1 on 5 matching bases. The CDR3 runs 13 residues. V lost 6 bases and J lost 6, with 12 bases in between. CDR1 and CDR2 (germline): SGHRS, YFSETQ. CDR3 amino acids: CASKEGNDEKLFF. The CDR3 nucleotides are TGCGCCAGCAAGGAGGGGAACGATGAAAAACTGTTTTTT.

The V and J genes are TRBV5-1 and TRBJ2-5, with a possible D match to TRBD1 (6 bases). Looked up from germline, CDR1 is SGHRS and CDR2 is YFSETQ. The CDR3 loop spans 16 amino acids. V was cut by 6 bases and J by 3 bases, with 21 bases left in between. CDR3 DNA: TGCGCCAGCACCTTTACCGCCGGGACATTTAAAGAGACCCAGTACTTC. Protein: CASTFTAGTFKETQYF.

The V gene is TRBV2, the J gene TRBJ2-2; perhaps D is TRBD1 or TRBD2 (5 bases each). The germline gives CDR1 SNHLY, CDR2 FYNNEI. The ends were cut back, 4 bases at V and 4 bases at J, with 16 bases in the middle. This CDR3 spans 16 amino acids. The CDR3 here is CASSAETMRGTGELFF. In DNA form, the CDR3 reads TGTGCCAGCAGTGCCGAGACAATGAGGGGCACCGGGGAGCTGTTTTTT. Combining the CDR3 with reference TRBV2 and TRBJ2-2 gives the whole variable domain EPEVTQTPSHQVTQMGQEVILRCVPISNHLYFYWYRQILGQKVEFLVSFYNNEISEKSEIFDDQFSVERPDGSNFTLKIRSTKLEDSAMYFCASSAETMRGTGELFFGEGSRLTVL.

The chain joins TRBV9 to TRBJ2-7, with D unclear. Germline CDR1 and CDR2: SGDLS and YYNGEE. The CDR3 is 13 amino acids. V shed 3 bases and J shed 0 bases, with 7 bases lying between them. DNA of the CDR3: TGTGCCAGCAGCGGGAGTATCTCCTACGAGCAGTACTTC. It translates to CASSGSISYEQYF.

This clone was picked up a small number of times. The chain employs TRBV6-5 and TRBJ2-7; D possibly corresponds to TRBD2 (6 bases). CDR3 length equals 11 residues. Trimming took off 5 bases at V and 10 bases at J, with 12 bases between the two ends. The germline V gene has CDR1 MNHEY and CDR2 SVGAGI. This CDR3 is CASSQEGLQYF. In nucleotides, the CDR3 is TGTGCCAGCAGTCAAGAGGGACTTCAGTACTTC.

This clone was seen a few times. The genes are TRBV2 and TRBJ1-1; TRBD1 aligns across 8 bases. CDR3 length: 12 residues. J lost 11 bases, V lost 7 bases, and 9 bases had no gene match. Germline loops: CDR1 SNHLY, CDR2 FYNNEI. CDR3 coding DNA: TGTGCCAGCACCACCGGGACAGGTGCCGCTTTCTTT. Its translation: CASTTGTGAAFF.

The CDR3 protein is CASSSRRGITDTQYF. The CDR3 region has the DNA TGTGCCAGCAGCTCCCGCAGGGGGATCACAGATACGCAGTATTTT. The gene calls are TRBV7-6 and TRBJ2-3, with 7 bases fitting TRBD1. CDR3 length: 15 amino acids. The J segment lost 2 bases and the V segment lost 4 bases, leaving 6 bases of the junction unmatched. Germline V gives CDR1 SGHVS, CDR2 FNYEAQ.

This clone was detected once. The rearrangement joins TRBV25-1 to TRBJ2-5; D gene ambiguous. V was cut by 2 bases and J by 2 bases, with 6 bases left in between. The length of the CDR3 is 13 residues. Germline CDR1 and CDR2: MGHDK and SYGVNS. This CDR3 is CASSEARQETQYF. CDR3 bases: TGTGCCAGCAGTGAAGCGCGACAAGAGACCCAGTACTTC.

This clone was observed a single time. The chain recombines TRBV29-1 with TRBJ2-7, with a tentative D call TRBD2 (7 bases). The CDR3 runs 12 residues. The V end lost 3 bases, the J end lost 5 bases, and 11 bases lay between the germline ends. The V gene's germline CDR1 is SQVTM and CDR2 ANQGSEA. The DNA for the CDR3 is TGCAGCGTTGATGAGGGGGGGAACGAGCAGTACTTC. Translated: CSVDEGGNEQYF.

The V gene is TRBV5-6, the J gene TRBJ1-1; TRBD1 might be the D (6 bases). CDR1 and CDR2 from the germline V gene are SGHDT and YYEEEE. The CDR3 length is 13 residues. V was trimmed by 5 bases and J by 2 bases, leaving 10 bases between them. The CDR3: CASRSRGNTEAFF. In DNA form, the CDR3 reads TGTGCCAGCAGGTCCAGGGGTAACACTGAAGCTTTCTTT.

The rearrangement joins TRBV29-1 to TRBJ2-2, with a possible D match to TRBD1 (6 bases). This CDR3 spans 14 amino acids. V dropped 6 bases and J dropped 4 bases, with 15 bases sitting between them. Germline CDR1 SQVTM, CDR2 ANQGSEA. In nucleotides, the CDR3 is TGCAGCGTCGCCGCAGGGGCGGGCACCGGGGAGCTGTTTTTT. Translated: CSVAAGAGTGELFF.

The chain links TRBV19 to TRBJ2-3; D might be TRBD1 (6 bases). The CDR3 consists of 14 residues. V was clipped by 5 bases and J by 3 bases, with 12 bases between them. Looked up from germline, CDR1 is LNHDA and CDR2 is SQIVND (reference sequence). The CDR3 nucleotides are TGTGCCAGTAGTGTTAAGCAGGGGACAGATACGCAGTATTTT. Amino acids: CASSVKQGTDTQYF.

The chain combines TRBV6-6 with TRBJ1-5, with TRBD1 as a possible D gene (5 bases). The V end lost 6 bases, the J end lost 0 bases, and 15 bases lay between the germline ends. This CDR3 is 16 amino acids long. Germline loops: CDR1 MNHNY, CDR2 SVGAGI (reference sequence). The CDR3 spells CASSSGTYYSNQPQHF. CDR3 nucleotide sequence: TGTGCCAGCAGCTCCGGGACGTATTATAGCAATCAGCCCCAGCATTTT.

J is TRBJ1-2 and V is TRBV25-1, with D unclear. The CDR3 covers 14 residues. The germline CDR1 and CDR2 sequences are MGHDK and SYGVNS. Trimming cost V 2 bases and J 4 bases, with 11 bases left between them. CDR3 region: CASSELGSSYGYTF. The CDR3, as DNA: TGTGCCAGCAGTGAACTGGGAAGCAGCTATGGCTACACCTTC.